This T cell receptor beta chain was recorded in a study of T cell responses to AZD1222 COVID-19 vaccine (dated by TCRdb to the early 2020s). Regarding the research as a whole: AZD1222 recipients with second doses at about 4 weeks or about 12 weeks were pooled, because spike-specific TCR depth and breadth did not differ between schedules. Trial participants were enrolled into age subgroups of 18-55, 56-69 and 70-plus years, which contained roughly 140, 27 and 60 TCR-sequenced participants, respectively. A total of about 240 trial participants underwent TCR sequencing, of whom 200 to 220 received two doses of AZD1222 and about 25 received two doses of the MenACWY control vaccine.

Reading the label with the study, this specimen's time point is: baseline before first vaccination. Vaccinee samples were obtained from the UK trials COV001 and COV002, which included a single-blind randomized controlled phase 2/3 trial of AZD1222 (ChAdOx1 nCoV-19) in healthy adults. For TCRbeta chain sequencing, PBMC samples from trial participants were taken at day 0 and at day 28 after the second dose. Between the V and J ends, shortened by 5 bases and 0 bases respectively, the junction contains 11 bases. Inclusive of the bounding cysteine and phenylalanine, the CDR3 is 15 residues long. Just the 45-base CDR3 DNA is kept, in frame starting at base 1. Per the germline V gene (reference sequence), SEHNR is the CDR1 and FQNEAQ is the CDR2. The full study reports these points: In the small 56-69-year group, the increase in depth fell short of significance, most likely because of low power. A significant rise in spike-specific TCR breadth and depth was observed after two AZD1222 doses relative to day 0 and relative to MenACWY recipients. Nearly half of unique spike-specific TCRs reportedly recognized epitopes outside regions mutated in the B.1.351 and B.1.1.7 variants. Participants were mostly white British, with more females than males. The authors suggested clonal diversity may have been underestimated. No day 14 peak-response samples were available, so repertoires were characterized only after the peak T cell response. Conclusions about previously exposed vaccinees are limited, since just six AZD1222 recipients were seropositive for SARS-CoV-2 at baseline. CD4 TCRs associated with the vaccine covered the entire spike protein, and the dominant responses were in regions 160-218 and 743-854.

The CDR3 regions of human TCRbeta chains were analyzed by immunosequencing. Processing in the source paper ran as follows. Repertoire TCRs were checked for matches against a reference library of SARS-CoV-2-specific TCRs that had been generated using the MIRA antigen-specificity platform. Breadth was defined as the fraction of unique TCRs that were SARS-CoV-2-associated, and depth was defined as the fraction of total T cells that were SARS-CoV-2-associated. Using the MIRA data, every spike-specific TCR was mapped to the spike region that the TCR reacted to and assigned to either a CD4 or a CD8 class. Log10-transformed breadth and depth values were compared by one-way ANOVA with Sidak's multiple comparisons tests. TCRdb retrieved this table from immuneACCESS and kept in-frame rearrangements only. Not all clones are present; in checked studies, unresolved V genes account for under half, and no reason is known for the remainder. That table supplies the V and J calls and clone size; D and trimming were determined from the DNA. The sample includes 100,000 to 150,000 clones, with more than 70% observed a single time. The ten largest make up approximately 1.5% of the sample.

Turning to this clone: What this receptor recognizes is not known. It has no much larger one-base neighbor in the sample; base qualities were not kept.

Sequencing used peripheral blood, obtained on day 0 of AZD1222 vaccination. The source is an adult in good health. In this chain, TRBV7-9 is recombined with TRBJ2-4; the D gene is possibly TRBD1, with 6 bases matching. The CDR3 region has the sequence CASSAGQLAKNIQYF. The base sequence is TGTGCCAGCAGCGCAGGACAGCTAGCCAAAAACATTCAGTACTTC.